One and the same sample provided the 18 T cell receptor beta chains below, sequenced in a study of response to subunit inactivated influenza vaccine. TCRdb reanalysed the RT-PCR reads using MiXCR and keeps one entry per CDR3 protein. The data show about 480,000 distinct CDR3 sequences, over 9.5% seen once. The sequencing used PBMCs from blood, collected 35 to 45 days after vaccination. The receptors stem from a man in his fifties who received an inactivated influenza vaccine.

This rearrangement joins TRBV5-1 to TRBJ2-3; 11 nucleotides align to TRBD2. After removal of 4 bases from V and 6 bases from J, the junction contained 4 bases not matched to a gene. The CDR3 sequence is 14 residues long. In germline, CDR1 is SGHRS, CDR2 YFSETQ. The CDR3 region is CASSVLAGDDTQYF. CDR3 coding DNA: TGCGCCAGCAGCGTACTAGCGGGGGATGATACGCAGTATTTT.

The V gene is TRBV12-3 or TRBV12-4, the J gene TRBJ2-5; the match to TRBD1 covers 8 bases. V dropped 4 bases and J dropped 0; count of bases not matched to a gene: 4. The CDR3 spans 15 residues. Here the CDR3 reads CASSSTGDYQETQYF. In DNA form, the CDR3 reads TGTGCCAGCAGTTCGACAGGGGATTACCAAGAGACCCAGTACTTC.

The V and J genes are TRBV9 and TRBJ2-1, with 7 bases matching TRBD2. Losses at the gene ends were 3 bases for V and 7 bases for J; bases not matched to a gene: 16. Germline assignment: CDR1 SGDLS and CDR2 YYNGEE. The CDR3 length is 17 residues. Here the CDR3 DNA reads TGTGCCAGCAGCGGAATAACTAGCGCGGGGAAGGTGAATGAGCAGTTCTTC. It specifies CASSGITSAGKVNEQFF. The full variable domain, its missing parts supplied by reference TRBV9 and TRBJ2-1, is DSGVTQTPKHLITATGQRVTLRCSPRSGDLSVYWYQQSLDQGLQFLIQYYNGEERAKGNILERFSAQQFPDLHSELNLSSLELGDSALYFCASSGITSAGKVNEQFFGPGTRLTVL.

This rearrangement joins TRBV7-9 to TRBJ2-1, with D possibly being TRBD1 (6 bases). Per germline, CDR1 SEHNR and CDR2 FQNEAQ (reference sequence). The CDR3 runs 14 residues. Deletions cut 6 bases from V and 5 bases from J, with 14 bases between. The CDR3 DNA follows: TGTGCCAGCAGTCAACAGGGATTTAACAATGAGCAGTTCTTC. Protein: CASSQQGFNNEQFF.

The rearrangement joins TRBV5-1 to TRBJ2-5, with 9 bases that match TRBD1. The V gene end was trimmed by 5 bases and the J gene end by 5 bases; junction bases not matched to a gene: 7. The CDR3 length is 14 residues. Germline values: CDR1 SGHRS, CDR2 YFSETQ. The DNA for the CDR3 is TGCGCCAGCAGAGAACAGGGGGCGGGGGAGACCCAGTACTTC. As protein: CASREQGAGETQYF.

The sample holds a few counts of this clonotype. The genes are TRBV12-3 or TRBV12-4 and TRBJ1-5, with D perhaps matching TRBD1 (6 bases). Trimming shortened V by 3 bases and J by 1 base, and 10 bases separated the two germline ends. The CDR3 covers 15 residues. The CDR3 is CASSFGQGSNQPQHF. The CDR3 bases are TGTGCCAGCAGTTTCGGGCAGGGGAGCAATCAGCCCCAGCATTTT.

This clonotype has ten or more counts. This chain links TRBV12-3 or TRBV12-4 with TRBJ2-3; D is perhaps TRBD1 (5 bases). This CDR3 contains 14 residues. V was trimmed by 3 bases and J by 3 bases, leaving 10 bases between them. The CDR3 nucleotides read TGTGCCAGCAGTTTTCAGGGTGGGACAGATACGCAGTATTTT. Amino acid sequence: CASSFQGGTDTQYF.

This clonotype was recorded at least ten times. This chain joins TRBV10-3 and TRBJ2-1, with D possibly being TRBD2 (7 bases). This CDR3 is 16 amino acids long. Germline lookup yields CDR1 ENHRY and CDR2 SYGVKD. Trimming cost V 6 bases and J 3 bases, with 18 bases left between them. CDR3 in amino acids: CAISSGGGAVYNEQFF. The CDR3 region has the DNA TGTGCCATCAGCTCAGGTGGGGGGGCCGTCTACAATGAGCAGTTCTTC.

This clonotype was counted ten times or more. J is TRBJ2-7 and V is TRBV15; D is unclear. V was cut by 1 base and J by 3 bases, with 10 bases left in between. The CDR3 extends over 14 amino acids. Germline V gives CDR1 LNHNV, CDR2 YYDKDF (reference sequence). CDR3 nucleotide sequence: TGTGCCACCAGCAGAGTAGGCAGATTCTACGAGCAGTACTTC. Protein: CATSRVGRFYEQYF.

The rearrangement joins TRBV10-2 to TRBJ2-3, with 9 bases aligning to TRBD2. From germline, CDR1 is WSHSY and CDR2 SAAADI. This CDR3 spans 16 amino acids. With 2 bases clipped from V and 0 bases from J, the junction kept 3 bases outside the gene matches. The CDR3 sequence: CASSERLAGSTDTQYF. The CDR3 region has the DNA TGCGCCAGCAGTGAGCGGCTAGCGGGAAGCACAGATACGCAGTATTTT.

This chain links TRBV20-1 with TRBJ2-5; D gene ambiguous. Trimming took 2 bases from V and 2 from J, leaving 6 bases between them. Germline loops: CDR1 DFQATT, CDR2 SNEGSKA (reference sequence). The CDR3 runs 12 residues. For the CDR3, the DNA is TGCAGTGCTAGATCAGCTCAAGAGACCCAGTACTTC. Amino acids: CSARSAQETQYF.

In its sample, this clonotype was seen a few times. V usage is TRBV7-2 and J usage is TRBJ2-2, with a tentative D call TRBD2 (6 bases). Trimming stripped 0 bases from V and 2 bases from J, with 16 bases between. CDR1 and CDR2 from the germline V gene are SGHTA and FQGNSA. The CDR3 contains 18 residues. The CDR3 loop is CASSLALIGTLNTGELFF. Here the CDR3 DNA reads TGTGCCAGCAGCTTAGCGCTAATCGGGACTCTTAACACCGGGGAGCTGTTTTTT.

The chain is built from TRBV6-1 and TRBJ2-1; 11 positions match TRBD2. The germline gives CDR1 MNHNS, CDR2 SASEGT. With V trimmed by 9 bases and J by 8 bases, 12 bases remained unmatched. This CDR3 spans 15 amino acids. This CDR3 is CASMLLAGGTHEQFF. The CDR3 coding sequence is TGTGCCAGTATGCTTTTAGCGGGGGGGACTCATGAGCAGTTCTTC.

This clonotype occurred a few times. The gene calls are TRBV4-1 and TRBJ1-2; TRBD1 matches at 9 bases. Germline CDR1 MGHRA, CDR2 YSYEKL. Trimming at V came to 1 base and at J to 3 bases, leaving 3 bases not matched to a gene. This CDR3 comprises 15 residues. The CDR3 DNA reads as TGCGCCAGCAGCCAAGCGGGACAGGGTTACTATGGCTACACCTTC. Translated: CASSQAGQGYYGYTF.

This clonotype was detected a few times. The chain carries TRBV12-3 or TRBV12-4 and TRBJ2-7, with D unclear. This CDR3 spans 11 amino acids. Deletions cut 3 bases from V and 6 bases from J, with 6 bases between. The DNA for the CDR3 is TGTGCCAGCAGTTTTACCGGCGAGCAGTACTTC. It yields the protein CASSFTGEQYF.

This clonotype was seen more than once but under ten times. The chain is built from TRBV4-3 and TRBJ2-3; D unresolved. The CDR3 totals 15 residues. Germline lookup yields CDR1 LGHNA and CDR2 YSLEER. Trimming left V 1 base short and J 2 bases short, with 10 bases between. In DNA, the CDR3 is TGCGCCAGCAGCCAAGTCGACGGATCCACAGATACGCAGTATTTT. Translation gives CASSQVDGSTDTQYF.

This clonotype occurred a few times. The rearrangement links TRBV3-1 to TRBJ1-4; D gene uncertain. V dropped 0 bases and J dropped 5 bases, with 10 bases sitting between them. CDR1 and CDR2 from the germline V gene are LGHDT and YNNKEL (reference sequence). The CDR3 spans 15 residues. CDR3 in DNA: TGTGCCAGCAGCCAAGAATTTATGGTGAATGAAAAACTGTTTTTT. It codes for CASSQEFMVNEKLFF.

This chain links TRBV12-3 or TRBV12-4 with TRBJ2-7, with D perhaps being TRBD1 or TRBD2 (5 bases each). V lost 6 bases to trimming and J lost 3 bases, with 15 bases between them. The CDR3 spans 14 residues. DNA of the CDR3: TGTGCCAGCAGACCCCGGGGACGGATCTACGAGCAGTACTTC. It specifies CASRPRGRIYEQYF.